A selection of T cell receptor beta chains follows, all from one sample in a study of regulatory T cells in long-lasting Graves disease. MiXCR was run by TCRdb on the multiplex PCR reads, yielding one entry per CDR3 protein. Of roughly 220,000 distinct CDR3 sequences listed, around 18% are singletons. This specimen consisted of peripheral blood mononuclear cells (PBMCs), obtained at new diagnosis, from a patient treated with antithyroid drugs. The receptors shown here come from a female donor with Graves disease. Each CDR3 is given with its conserved first and last residue. The D gene is left open where the match is weak. Expanded clones are given a class, and other clones once, few, many or no size at all.

TRBJ2-3 | TRBD2 | many | TRBV5-1 | TGCGCCAGCAGCAGAACTAGCGGGAGGCCCCCAGATACGCAGTATTTT | CASSRTSGRPPDTQYF
TRBJ1-1 | NA | many | TRBV18 | TGTGCCAGCTCACCAACCCCGGGTGTCGACACTGAAGCTTTCTTT | CASSPTPGVDTEAFF
TRBJ2-5 | TRBD2 | many | TRBV18 | TGTGCCAGCTCCGGACTAGATGGGGAGACCCAGTACTTC | CASSGLDGETQYF
TRBJ2-3 | TRBD2 | NA | TRBV20-1 | TGCAGTGCCAAGCGGGGGACTAGCACAGATACGCAGTATTTT | CSAKRGTSTDTQYF
TRBJ1-4 | NA | many | TRBV29-1 | TGCAGCGCAAATTTGGGAGGGAATGAAAAACTGTTTTTT | CSANLGGNEKLFF
TRBJ1-6 | NA | many | TRBV19 | TGTGCCAGTAGTATTAGCATCGGCGGTTCACCCCTCCACTTT | CASSISIGGSPLHF
TRBJ2-7 | NA | many | TRBV4-1 | TGCGCCAGCAGCCAAGAGCGGCTAGCAGGGCGCGAGCAGTACTTC | CASSQERLAGREQYF
TRBJ2-4 | NA | many | TRBV27 | TGTGCCAGCACCGACAGACCGGGACAACAAGACATTCAGTACTTC | CASTDRPGQQDIQYF
TRBJ1-1 | TRBD1 | many | TRBV7-9 | TGTGCCAGCAGCCGCCGGGACAGAATGAACACTGAAGCTTTCTTT | CASSRRDRMNTEAFF
TRBJ2-3 | NA | many | TRBV4-3 | TGCGCCAGCAGCCATGGCACCAGGGGCGATGGCACAGATACGCAGTATTTT | CASSHGTRGDGTDTQYF